Following are 7 T cell receptor beta chains from one sample sequenced in a study of human T cells and chemical hapten exposure. Time point described: patch test 1, 2 weeks after DPC sensitization. Indicated treatment: therapeutic diphenylcyclopropenone sensitization with weekly scalp DPC. TCRdb called the RACE reads again in MiXCR, with one record for every CDR3 protein. This table has nearly 350,000 distinct CDR3 sequences, approximately 6.3% appearing once. Source: whole blood, taken in connection with sensitization to the hapten diphenylcyclopropenone (DPC). The receptor source for this set is a woman younger than 35 with alopecia areata. Some clones in this sample may be carry-over from other donors' samples.

The chain couples TRBV6-5 to TRBJ2-5; 12 bases line up with TRBD2. The V gene end was trimmed by 0 bases and the J gene end by 5 bases; junction bases not matched to a gene: 10. CDR3 length equals 18 residues. Germline CDR1 is MNHEY and CDR2 is SVGAGI. The CDR3 protein is CASSYSSSGGAASETQYF. In DNA form, the CDR3 reads TGTGCCAGCAGTTACTCATCTAGCGGGGGGGCCGCGTCGGAGACCCAGTACTTC.

This clonotype has a count of ten or more. The rearrangement uses TRBV9 and TRBJ1-1, with D perhaps TRBD1 (6 bases). The germline CDR1 and CDR2 sequences are SGDLS and YYNGEE. CDR3 length: 15 residues. With 2 bases removed from V and 5 bases from J, the gap between germline ends came to 16 bases. This CDR3 reads CASSVGGQGRTEAFF. The CDR3 bases are TGTGCCAGCAGCGTCGGGGGGCAGGGTAGGACTGAAGCTTTCTTT. Looking up the rest from reference TRBV9 and TRBJ1-1 gives the full variable domain: DSGVTQTPKHLITATGQRVTLRCSPRSGDLSVYWYQQSLDQGLQFLIQYYNGEERAKGNILERFSAQQFPDLHSELNLSSLELGDSALYFCASSVGGQGRTEAFFGQGTRLTVV.

The chain has TRBV5-1 and TRBJ1-1, with 8 bases fitting TRBD1. Germline CDR1 SGHRS, CDR2 YFSETQ. The CDR3 is made up of 13 amino acids. Trimming at V came to 3 bases and at J to 9 bases, leaving 7 bases not matched to a gene. The CDR3 DNA is TGCGCCAGCAGCTCTGGACAGGGAGGACAAGCTTTCTTT. As protein: CASSSGQGGQAFF.

This clonotype has a handful of counts. This sequence joins TRBV7-9 and TRBJ2-3; 7 bases map to TRBD2. This CDR3 has 16 amino acids. Germline CDR1 is SEHNR and CDR2 is FQNEAQ (reference sequence). Trimming at V came to 5 bases and at J to 6 bases, leaving 14 bases not matched to a gene. The CDR3 sequence: CASSPLGRVSSDTQYF. In DNA form, the CDR3 reads TGTGCCAGCAGCCCCTTGGGGAGGGTGTCGTCGGATACGCAGTATTTT.

V and J are TRBV6-5 and TRBJ1-1; the match to TRBD1 covers 9 bases. The V and J ends lost 1 base and 2 bases, in that order; junction bases with no gene match: 8. The CDR3 sequence is 17 residues long. Germline loops: CDR1 MNHEY, CDR2 SVGAGI. CDR3 region: CASSYLVTGGLNTEAFF. As DNA, the CDR3 is TGTGCCAGCAGTTACTTGGTGACAGGGGGACTAAACACTGAAGCTTTCTTT.

This chain links TRBV18 with TRBJ1-1, with D hard to call. Trimming left V 2 bases short and J 9 bases short, with 19 bases between. The CDR3 is made up of 15 amino acids. Germline assignment: CDR1 KGHSH and CDR2 LQKENI. For the CDR3, the DNA is TGTGCCAGCTCACCATCCCTAGGATCCCTCCCTAAAGCTTTCTTT. It yields the protein CASSPSLGSLPKAFF. Full variable domain (rest looked up from reference TRBV18 and TRBJ1-1): NAGVMQNPRHLVRRRGQEARLRCSPMKGHSHVYWYRQLPEEGLKFMVYLQKENIIDESGMPKERFSAEFPKEGPSILRIQQVVRGDSAAYFCASSPSLGSLPKAFFGQGTRLTVV.

This chain uses TRBV12-3 or TRBV12-4 with TRBJ1-1; D perhaps matches TRBD1 (6 bases). V was trimmed by 6 bases and J by 9 bases, leaving 20 bases between them. The CDR3 spans 14 residues. The CDR3 region is CASRESRRGGQAFF. As DNA, the CDR3 is TGTGCCAGCAGGGAGTCGAGGAGGGGGGGCCAAGCTTTCTTT.